This T cell receptor (beta chain) derives from a study of T cell changes during pregnancy in multiple sclerosis. TCRdb's table, derived via immunoSEQ multiplex PCR, lists solely in-frame clones and lacks some. The sample lists about 93,000 clones, approximately 92% seen once, with just over 2% in the top ten. Trimming removed 3 bases from V and 8 bases from J, with 10 bases in between. Germline lookup yields CDR1 MNHEY and CDR2 SMNVEV (reference sequence). The CDR3 covers 12 residues. The rearrangement uses TRBV27 and TRBJ1-1; D is unresolved. The specimen was peripheral blood, collected after pregnancy. The clonotype comes from a female donor with multiple sclerosis, enrolled in a pregnancy study. The CDR3, as DNA: TGTGCCAGCAGTTTTCCCGGGAGGGAAGCTTTCTTT. It encodes CASSFPGREAFF.